A selection of T cell receptor beta chains follows, all from one sample in a study of metastatic and nonmetastatic thyroid tumors. TCRdb re-processed the PCR reads through MiXCR. Here the sample spans some 39,000 clones, roughly 15% being singletons. The sequenced sample was blood. The receptors here all came from a female donor with papillary thyroid cancer or a benign thyroid nodule (not recorded which). Some clones in this sample may be carry-over from other donors' samples. Both conserved end residues are part of each CDR3. The D gene is left open where the match is weak. Clone size is given for some rows only: seen once, a few or many times, or a class if the clone is expanded.

TRBV20-1	TRBD2	many	TRBJ2-1	TGCAGTGCTAACGGAGCGGGAGAACATGGGGACAATGAGCAGTTCTTC	CSANGAGEHGDNEQFF
TRBV20-1	TRBD2	many	TRBJ2-1	TGCAGTGCTCCCCGTTTTAGCGGGAGTAGTAACAATGAGCAGTTCTTC	CSAPRFSGSSNNEQFF
TRBV5-1	TRBD2	many	TRBJ2-5	TGCGCCAGCAGGACGGGACTAGCCTCGTCATTAGAGACCCAGTACTTC	CASRTGLASSLETQYF
TRBV6-1	.	few	TRBJ2-3	TGTGCCAGCAGTGAACATATCCGGGGCTCAGATACTCAGTATTTT	CASSEHIRGSDTQYF
TRBV7-9	.	many	TRBJ1-6	TGTGCCAGCAGCTTAGCGTCAAGGTCACCCCTCCACTTT	CASSLASRSPLHF
TRBV5-1	.	.	TRBJ2-3	TGCGCCAGCAGCTCAGGCCCTAGCAGCGTCAGCACAGATACGCAGTATTTT	CASSSGPSSVSTDTQYF
TRBV2	.	many	TRBJ2-1	TGTGCCAGCAGCCGCGACCTCGGCTCCTACAATGAGCAGTTCTTC	CASSRDLGSYNEQFF
TRBV18	TRBD1	many	TRBJ1-2	TGTGCCAGCTCACCCGCCTCGACAGGGGACTATGGCTACACCTTC	CASSPASTGDYGYTF
TRBV2	TRBD1	many	TRBJ1-4	TGTGCCAGCAGCCGAGGACAGGGAGGTGAAAAACTGTTTTTT	CASSRGQGGEKLFF
TRBV5-5	.	once	TRBJ1-4	TGTGCCAGCAGCCGGGGGGCAGGGAAAGAAAAACTGTTTTTT	CASSRGAGKEKLFF
TRBV20-1	TRBD2	.	TRBJ2-7	TGCAGCGGGACTAGCGCCTACGAGCCTTACTTC	CSGTSAYEPYF
TRBV7-2	TRBD2	many	TRBJ2-2	TGTGCCAGCAGTCAACTAGCGGGGATAGGCGGGGAGCTGTTTTTT	CASSQLAGIGGELFF
TRBV28	TRBD2	many	TRBJ2-5	TGTGCCAGCAGTCCCGTATGGGCGGGAGGGGAGACCCAGTACTTC	CASSPVWAGGETQYF
TRBV9	.	many	TRBJ2-3	TGTGCCAGCAGCGTAGGTACTAGCACAGATACGCAGTATTTT	CASSVGTSTDTQYF
TRBV6-1	.	few	TRBJ2-1	TGTGCCAGCAGCCCCACCTACAATGAGCAGTTCTTC	CASSPTYNEQFF
TRBV5-1	.	many	TRBJ2-3	TGCGCCAGCAGCTTGGCCGGGGGCCCGGGGGGCCCTACGCAGTATTTT	CASSLAGGPGGPTQYF
TRBV11-3	TRBD1	.	TRBJ2-3	TGTGCCAGCAGCCCCGGGACAGGGGGCACAGATACGCAGTATTTT	CASSPGTGGTDTQYF
TRBV28	.	many	TRBJ2-1	TGTGCCAGCACCCCTGGTGGTGCATCCTACAATGAGCAGTTCTTC	CASTPGGASYNEQFF
TRBV4-2	.	many	TRBJ2-5	TGTGCCAGCAGCCAAGAAGTCAGACAAGAGACCCAGTACTTC	CASSQEVRQETQYF
TRBV6-1	.	many	TRBJ1-1	TGTGCCAGCACCCAGGACAGAGAGAACACTGAAGCTTTCTTT	CASTQDRENTEAFF
TRBV19	TRBD2	many	TRBJ2-1	TGTGCCACCCTTAAAACTAGCGGGGGAAACAATGAGCAGTTCTTC	CATLKTSGGNNEQFF
TRBV20-1	.	many	TRBJ1-1	TGCAGTGCTATGGGCCCGAACACTGAAGCTTTCTTT	CSAMGPNTEAFF
TRBV20-1	.	.	TRBJ2-7	TGCAGTGCTATCGACAGGTCCTTCTACTACGAGCAGTACTTC	CSAIDRSFYYEQYF
TRBV7-8	.	.	TRBJ2-5	TGTGCCAGCAGCCCAGGGACTGTCCGGGAGACCCAGTACTTC	CASSPGTVRETQYF
TRBV20-1	TRBD2	many	TRBJ2-7	TGCAGTGCTGGGACTAGCGGGAGAAAGGGTTCGTACGAGCAGTACTTC	CSAGTSGRKGSYEQYF
TRBV6-2/TRBV6-3	TRBD2	.	TRBJ2-3	TGTGCCGGCAGTCCCTACGGACTAGCGGGAGGCCCTAGCACATATACGCAGTATTTT	CAGSPYGLAGGPSTYTQYF
TRBV6-1	.	few	TRBJ1-1	TGTGCCAGCAGGGTTGACATGAATTTGGTGAACATTGAAGCTTTCTTT	CASRVDMNLVNIEAFF
TRBV20-1	TRBD2	many	TRBJ2-7	TGCAGTGCCCTAAAACCGGGACTAGCGGGTACCTTTCTCTCCTACGAGCAGTACTTC	CSALKPGLAGTFLSYEQYF
TRBV7-2	.	.	TRBJ2-7	TGTGCCAGCAGCTTAGGCGGACGACGCTACGAGCAGTACTTC	CASSLGGRRYEQYF
TRBV6-5	.	many	TRBJ1-3	TGTGCCAGCAGTTACTCCCAGGAAACTGGAAACACCATATATTTT	CASSYSQETGNTIYF
TRBV20-1	.	.	TRBJ1-1	TGCAGTGCTAGAGAAGAGGGGATGAACACTGAAGCTTTCTTT	CSAREEGMNTEAFF
TRBV6-2/TRBV6-3	TRBD2	few	TRBJ2-7	TGTGCCAGCAGACTAGCGGGAGTTTCTCCCTACGAGCAGTACTTC	CASRLAGVSPYEQYF
TRBV11-2	.	many	TRBJ1-5	TGTGCCAGCAGCTTAGGAGGGTGGGGGCAGGGAAACAATCAGCCCCAGCATTTT	CASSLGGWGQGNNQPQHF
TRBV7-8	.	many	TRBJ1-5	TGTGCCAGCAGCTTAGGGTTCGGCCAGCCCCAGCATTTT	CASSLGFGQPQHF
TRBV12-3/TRBV12-4	.	.	TRBJ1-5	TGTGCCAGCGACGGACAGCACAATCAGCCCCAGCAGTTT	CASDGQHNQPQQF
TRBV19	.	few	TRBJ2-3	TGTGCCAGTAGTATGGGGGGAGATACGCAGTATTTT	CASSMGGDTQYF
TRBV20-1	TRBD1	few	TRBJ2-7	TGCAGTGCTCAAACAGGGGGCGAGAACTACGAGCAGTACTTC	CSAQTGGENYEQYF
TRBV20-1	TRBD1	many	TRBJ1-4	TGCAGTGCTGCCAGGGGGCTCTATGAAAAACTGTTTTTT	CSAARGLYEKLFF
TRBV20-1	.	.	TRBJ2-7	TGCAGTGCTACGTCAGGGGGGCCCTACGAGCAGTACTTC	CSATSGGPYEQYF
TRBV5-1	TRBD2	many	TRBJ2-7	TGCGCCAGCAGCTCTAGCGGGCTCGACTACGAGCAGTACTTC	CASSSSGLDYEQYF
TRBV19	.	.	TRBJ1-1	TGTGCCAGTAGTGCTCCGGGGGGAGGGACAAGCAACACTGAAGCTTTCTTT	CASSAPGGGTSNTEAFF
TRBV20-1	.	many	TRBJ2-7	TGCAGTGGATTTGGAGGGCGTGGCGAGCAGTACTTC	CSGFGGRGEQYF
TRBV12-5	.	many	TRBJ2-7	TGTGCTACCTCGGCAGGGCTCTACGAGCAGTACTTC	CATSAGLYEQYF
TRBV28	TRBD2	.	TRBJ2-7	TGTGCCAGCAGTGGGCCGGGAGCGGGAGGTACCCAAGAGCAGTACTTC	CASSGPGAGGTQEQYF
TRBV12-3/TRBV12-4	.	many	TRBJ1-2	TGTGCCAGCAGTTTAGGGTACGGGGGGACCTATGGCTACACCTTC	CASSLGYGGTYGYTF
TRBV28	.	many	TRBJ2-5	TGTGCCAGCAGTTACGGTGGAGTTAAAGAGACCCAGTACTTC	CASSYGGVKETQYF